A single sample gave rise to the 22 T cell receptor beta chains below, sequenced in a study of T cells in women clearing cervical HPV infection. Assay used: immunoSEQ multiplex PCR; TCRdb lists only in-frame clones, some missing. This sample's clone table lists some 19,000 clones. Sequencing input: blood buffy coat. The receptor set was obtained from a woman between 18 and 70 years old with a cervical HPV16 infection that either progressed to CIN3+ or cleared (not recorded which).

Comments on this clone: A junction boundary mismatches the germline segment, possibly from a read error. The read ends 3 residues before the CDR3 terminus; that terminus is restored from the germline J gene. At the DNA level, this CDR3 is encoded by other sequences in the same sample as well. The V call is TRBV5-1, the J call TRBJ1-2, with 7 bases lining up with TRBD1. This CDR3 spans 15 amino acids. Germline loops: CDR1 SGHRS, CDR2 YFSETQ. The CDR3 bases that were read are TGCGCCAGCAGCTTGGACCAGGGGGTTAGCTATGGT. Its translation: CASSLDQGVSYG. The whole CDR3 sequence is CASSLDQGVSYGYTF.

CDR3 in amino acids: CASSLGASQETQYF. The CDR3 DNA, read in part, is TGTGCCAGCAGCTTGGGGGCCTCCCAAGAGACG. The chain links TRBV5-6 to TRBJ2-3; no clear D. The read terminates 3 residues ahead of where the CDR3 ends, so the germline J gene completes it. CDR1 and CDR2 from the germline V gene are SGHDT and YYEEEE. This CDR3 region has 14 residues.

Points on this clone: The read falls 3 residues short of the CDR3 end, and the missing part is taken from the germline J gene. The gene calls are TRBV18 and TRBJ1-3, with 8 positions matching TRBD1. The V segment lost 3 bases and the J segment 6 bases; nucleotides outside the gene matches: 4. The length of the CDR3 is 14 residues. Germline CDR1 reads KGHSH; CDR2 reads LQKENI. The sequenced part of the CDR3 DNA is TGTGCCAGCTCACCGGGACAGGATGCAAACACC. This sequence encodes CASSPGQDANT. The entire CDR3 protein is CASSPGQDANTIYF.

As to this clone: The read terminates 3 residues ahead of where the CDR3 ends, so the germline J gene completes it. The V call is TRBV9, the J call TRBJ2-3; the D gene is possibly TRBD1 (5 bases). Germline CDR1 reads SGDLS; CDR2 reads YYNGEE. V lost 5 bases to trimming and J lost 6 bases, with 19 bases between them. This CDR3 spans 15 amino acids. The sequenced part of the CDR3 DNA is TGTGCCAGCAGTTCCGAAGCAGGGTGGAAGGATACG. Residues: CASSSEAGWKDT. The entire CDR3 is CASSSEAGWKDTQYF.

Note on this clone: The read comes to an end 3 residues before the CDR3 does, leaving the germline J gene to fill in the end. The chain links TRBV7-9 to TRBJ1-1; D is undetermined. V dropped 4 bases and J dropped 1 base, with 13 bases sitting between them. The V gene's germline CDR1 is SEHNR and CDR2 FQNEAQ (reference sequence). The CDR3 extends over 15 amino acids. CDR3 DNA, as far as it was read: TGTGCCAGCAGCTCTAGGCCCTTACAGAACACTGAA. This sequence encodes CASSSRPLQNTE. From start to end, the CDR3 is CASSSRPLQNTEAFF.

CDR3 region: CASSLAARDSEAFF. CDR3 bases read: TGCGCCAGCAGCTTGGCCGCCCGGGACAGTGAA. This chain connects TRBV5-1 to TRBJ1-1; TRBD1 matches 7 bases. The CDR3 extends 3 residues past the end of the read, so its final part is completed from the germline J gene. This CDR3 spans 14 amino acids. Germline CDR1 SGHRS, CDR2 YFSETQ. Losses at the gene ends were 0 bases for V and 7 bases for J; bases not matched to a gene: 6.

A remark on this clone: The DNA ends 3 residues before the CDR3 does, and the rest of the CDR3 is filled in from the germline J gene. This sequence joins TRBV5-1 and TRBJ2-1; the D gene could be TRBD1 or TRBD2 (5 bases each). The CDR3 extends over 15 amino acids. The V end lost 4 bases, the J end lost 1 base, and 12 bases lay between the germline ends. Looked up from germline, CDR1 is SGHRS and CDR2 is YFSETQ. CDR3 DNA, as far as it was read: TGCGCCAGCAGCCCTCCAGGGAGTTCCTACAATGAG. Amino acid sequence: CASSPPGSSYNE. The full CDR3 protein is CASSPPGSSYNEQFF.

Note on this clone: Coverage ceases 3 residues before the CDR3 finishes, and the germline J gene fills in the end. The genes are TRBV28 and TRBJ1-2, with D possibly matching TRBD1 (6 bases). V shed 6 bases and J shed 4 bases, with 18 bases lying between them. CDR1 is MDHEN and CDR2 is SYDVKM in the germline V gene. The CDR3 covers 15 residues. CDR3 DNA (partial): TGTGCCAGCAGCCCCGGGACAAAGACTTCCTATGGC. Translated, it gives CASSPGTKTSYG. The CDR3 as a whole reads CASSPGTKTSYGYTF.

CDR3 region: CASSPRDSRQETQYF. The covered CDR3 bases are TGCGCCAGCAGCCCGAGGGACAGTCGCCAAGAGACC. This chain links TRBV5-1 with TRBJ2-5; 7 bases are a match to TRBD1. The sequence runs out 3 residues before the end of the CDR3; the remainder is reconstructed from the germline J gene. CDR1 and CDR2 (germline): SGHRS, YFSETQ. The CDR3 spans 15 residues. Trimming cost V 4 bases and J 1 base; bases outside gene matches: 7.

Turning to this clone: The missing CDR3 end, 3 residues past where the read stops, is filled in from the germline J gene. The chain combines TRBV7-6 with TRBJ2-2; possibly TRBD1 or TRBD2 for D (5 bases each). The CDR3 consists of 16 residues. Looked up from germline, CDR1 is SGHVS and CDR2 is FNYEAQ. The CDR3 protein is CASSQRAGPPNSPLFF. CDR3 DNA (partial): TGTGCCAGCAGCCAGAGGGCAGGGCCACCTAATTCACCG.

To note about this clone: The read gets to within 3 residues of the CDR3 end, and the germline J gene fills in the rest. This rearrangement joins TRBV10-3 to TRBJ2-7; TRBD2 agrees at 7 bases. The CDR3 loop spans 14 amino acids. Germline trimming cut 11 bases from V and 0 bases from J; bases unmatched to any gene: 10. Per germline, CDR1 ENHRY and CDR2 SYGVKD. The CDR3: CAQSRENSSYEQYF. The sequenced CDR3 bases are TGTGCCCAATCGCGGGAGAACAGCTCCTACGAG.

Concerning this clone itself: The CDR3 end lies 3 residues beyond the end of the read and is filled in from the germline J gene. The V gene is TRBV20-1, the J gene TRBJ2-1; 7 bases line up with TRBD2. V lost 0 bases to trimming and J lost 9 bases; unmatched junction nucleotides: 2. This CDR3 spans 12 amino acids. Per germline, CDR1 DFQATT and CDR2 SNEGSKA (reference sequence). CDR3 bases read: TGCAGTGCTAGAGATACGGGGGGTGAG. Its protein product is CSARDTGGE. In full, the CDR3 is CSARDTGGEQFF.

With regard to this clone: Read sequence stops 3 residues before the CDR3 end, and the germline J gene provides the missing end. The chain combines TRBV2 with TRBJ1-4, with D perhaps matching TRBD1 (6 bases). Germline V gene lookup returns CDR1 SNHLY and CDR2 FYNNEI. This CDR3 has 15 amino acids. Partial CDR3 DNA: TGTGCCAGCAGTGGGCAGGGGTCTCGGGCCAACGTA. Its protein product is CASSGQGSRANV. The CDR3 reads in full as CASSGQGSRANVLFF.

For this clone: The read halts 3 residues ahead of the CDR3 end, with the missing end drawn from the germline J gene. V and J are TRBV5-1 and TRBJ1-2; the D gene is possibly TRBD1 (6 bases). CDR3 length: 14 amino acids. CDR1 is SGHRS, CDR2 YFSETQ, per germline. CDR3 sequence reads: CASSPGGALETYTF. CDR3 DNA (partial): TGCGCCAGCAGCCCCGGGGGGGCCCTGGAGACC.

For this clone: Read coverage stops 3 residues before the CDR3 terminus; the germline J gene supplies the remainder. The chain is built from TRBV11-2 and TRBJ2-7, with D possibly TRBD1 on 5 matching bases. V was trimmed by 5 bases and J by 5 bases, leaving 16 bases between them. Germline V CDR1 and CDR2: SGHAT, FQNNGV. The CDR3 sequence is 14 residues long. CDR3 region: CASSVIRRGDEQYF. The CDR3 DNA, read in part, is TGTGCCAGCAGCGTGATCAGAAGGGGCGACGAG.

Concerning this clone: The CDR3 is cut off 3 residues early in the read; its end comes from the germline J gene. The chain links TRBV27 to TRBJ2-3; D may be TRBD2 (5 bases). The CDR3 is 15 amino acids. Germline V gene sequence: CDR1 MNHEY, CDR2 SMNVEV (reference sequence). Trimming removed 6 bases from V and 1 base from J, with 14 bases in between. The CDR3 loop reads CASSTRLLRTDTQYF. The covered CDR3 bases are TGTGCCAGCAGCACAAGACTACTTCGCACAGATACG.

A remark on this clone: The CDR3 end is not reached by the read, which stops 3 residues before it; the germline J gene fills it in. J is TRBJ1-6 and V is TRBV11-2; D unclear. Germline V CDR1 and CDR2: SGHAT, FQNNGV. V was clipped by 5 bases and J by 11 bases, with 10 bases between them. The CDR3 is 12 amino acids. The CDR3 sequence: CASSASGPPLHF. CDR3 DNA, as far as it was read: TGTGCCAGCAGCGCGAGTGGGCCACCC.

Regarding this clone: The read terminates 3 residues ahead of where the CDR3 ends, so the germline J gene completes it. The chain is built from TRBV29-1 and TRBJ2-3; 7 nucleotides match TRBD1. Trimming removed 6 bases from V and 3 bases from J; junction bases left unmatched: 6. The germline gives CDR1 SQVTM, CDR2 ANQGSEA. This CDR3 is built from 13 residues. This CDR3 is CSVDRDLTDTQYF. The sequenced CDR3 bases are TGCAGCGTAGACAGGGATTTAACAGATACG.

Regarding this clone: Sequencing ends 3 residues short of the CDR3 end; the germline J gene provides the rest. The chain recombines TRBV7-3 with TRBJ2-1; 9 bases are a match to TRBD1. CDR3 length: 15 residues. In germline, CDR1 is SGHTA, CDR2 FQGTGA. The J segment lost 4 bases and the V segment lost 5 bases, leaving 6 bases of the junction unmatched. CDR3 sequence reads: CASSLDRGGYNEQFF. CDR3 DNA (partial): TGTGCCAGCAGCCTCGACAGGGGGGGATACAATGAG.

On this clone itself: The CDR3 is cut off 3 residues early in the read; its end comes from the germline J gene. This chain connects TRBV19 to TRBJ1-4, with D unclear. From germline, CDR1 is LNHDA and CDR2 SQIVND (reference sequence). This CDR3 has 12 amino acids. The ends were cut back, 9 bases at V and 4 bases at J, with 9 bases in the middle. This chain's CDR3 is CASRRGNEKLFF. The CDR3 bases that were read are TGTGCCAGCAGACGGGGTAATGAAAAA. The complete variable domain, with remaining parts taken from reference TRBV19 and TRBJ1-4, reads DGGITQSPKYLFRKEGQNVTLSCEQNLNHDAMYWYRQDPGQGLRLIYYSQIVNDFQKGDIAEGYSVSREKKESFPLTVTSAQKNPTAFYLCASRRGNEKLFFGSGTQLSVL.

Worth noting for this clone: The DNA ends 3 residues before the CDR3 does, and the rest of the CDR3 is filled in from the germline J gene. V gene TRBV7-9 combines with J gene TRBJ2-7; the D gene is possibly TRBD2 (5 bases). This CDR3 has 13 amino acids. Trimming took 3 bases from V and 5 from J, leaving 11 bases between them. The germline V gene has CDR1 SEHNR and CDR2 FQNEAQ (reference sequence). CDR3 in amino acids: CASSFYAGDEQYF. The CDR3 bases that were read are TGTGCCAGCAGCTTCTACGCCGGGGACGAG.

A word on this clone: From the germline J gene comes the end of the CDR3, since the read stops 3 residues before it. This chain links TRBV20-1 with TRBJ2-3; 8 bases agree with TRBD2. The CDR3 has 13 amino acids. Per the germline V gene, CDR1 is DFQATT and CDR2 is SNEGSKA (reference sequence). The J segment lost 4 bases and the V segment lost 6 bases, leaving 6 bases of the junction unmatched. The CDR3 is CSAVGGAPDTQYF. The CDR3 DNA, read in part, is TGCAGTGCGGTCGGGGGGGCTCCAGATACG.